The T cell receptor beta chain described here comes from a study of T-cell memory formation after mild COVID-19. Findings and limits, study-wide: The pre-infection memory compartment contained some responding clones, suggesting cross-reactive memory joined.

TCRdb redid the calling of the 5' RACE reads with MiXCR, one entry per CDR3 protein. The repertoire holds over 350,000 distinct CDR3 sequences, with roughly 15% as singletons. V gave up 6 bases and J gave up 0 bases; unmatched junction bases: 12. The CDR3 loop spans 19 amino acids. This clonotype was seen a handful of times. Antigen unknown. V is TRBV12-3 or TRBV12-4 and J is TRBJ2-6; TRBD1 matches at 9 bases. What was sequenced was PBMCs or a T cell subset sorted from them (not recorded which). The clonotype comes from a man aged 18-30 years who had mild COVID-19 (a few samples of this study predate the infection). Cell type and time point are not known. The CDR3, as DNA: TGTGCCAGCAGCAAATCCGGGACAGGGCGATACTCTGGGGCCAACGTCCTGACTTTC. Translated: CASSKSGTGRYSGANVLTF.